Presented here are 5 T cell receptor beta chains from one specimen sequenced in a study of lymphopenia after photon versus proton radiotherapy (dated by TCRdb to the late 2010s). Libraries were constructed by the immunoSEQ multiplex PCR assay. TCRdb's version of the immuneACCESS table is confined to in-frame rearrangements and falls short of the full clone set. An unresolved V gene accounts for under half of the shortfall where checked; the remainder is of unknown origin. This sample lists around 27,000 clones; over 85% were detected once. Approximately 0.81% of the sample is in the top ten clones. Material: peripheral blood, obtained from a patient treated with photon-based radiotherapy. The receptor set was obtained from a woman aged 45-59 years with cholangiocarcinoma.

This chain links TRBV18 with TRBJ1-4; D ambiguous. CDR1 and CDR2 (germline): KGHSH, LQKENI. The V end lost 5 bases, the J end lost 8 bases, and 9 bases lay between the germline ends. The CDR3 is 12 residues long. The CDR3 coding sequence is TGTGCCAGCTCAACGGAGCGGGAAAAACTGTTTTTT. Encoded protein: CASSTEREKLFF.

This clone was seen a single time. This chain uses TRBV4-3 with TRBJ2-5, with 8 bases lining up with TRBD1. This CDR3 has 15 residues. The germline gives CDR1 LGHNA, CDR2 YSLEER. V trimming: 3 bases; J trimming: 1 base; junction bases outside the gene matches: 4. The DNA for the CDR3 is TGCGCCAGCAGCCAGGCGGGACAGGCCCAAGAGACCCAGTACTTC. The encoded protein is CASSQAGQAQETQYF.

As to this clone: A much larger clonotype is one base distant, so this may be a read error. The sample contains more than one DNA sequence encoding this CDR3. The chain has TRBV6-5 and TRBJ1-2; tentative D call: TRBD1 (5 bases). V was clipped by 0 bases and J by 4 bases, with 12 bases between them. Germline V gene sequence: CDR1 MNHEY, CDR2 SVGAGI. CDR3 length: 15 residues. The CDR3 bases are TGTGCCAGCAGTTACTCGGAAGGGACGACCTATGGCTACACCTTC. Protein sequence: CASSYSEGTTYGYTF.

The V and J genes are TRBV2 and TRBJ1-4; D is undetermined. The CDR3 extends over 14 amino acids. Trimming took off 6 bases at V and 8 bases at J, with 16 bases between the two ends. Germline CDR1 is SNHLY and CDR2 is FYNNEI. CDR3 in DNA: TGTGCCAGCAGAGTGGAAGGTTTAAGGGAAAAACTGTTTTTT. It specifies CASRVEGLREKLFF.

CDR3: CASQDGGSYEQYF. CDR3 in DNA: TGTGCCAGCCAGGACGGGGGTAGCTACGAGCAGTACTTC. V is TRBV2 and J is TRBJ2-7; TRBD2 might be the D (6 bases). Germline lookup yields CDR1 SNHLY and CDR2 FYNNEI. With 8 bases removed from V and 3 bases from J, the gap between germline ends came to 14 bases. The length of the CDR3 is 13 residues. Drawing the rest from reference TRBV2 and TRBJ2-7, the complete variable domain is EPEVTQTPSHQVTQMGQEVILRCVPISNHLYFYWYRQILGQKVEFLVSFYNNEISEKSEIFDDQFSVERPDGSNFTLKIRSTKLEDSAMYFCASQDGGSYEQYFGPGTRLTVT.